Listed here are 18 T cell receptor beta chains from one sample, sequenced in a study of vaccination effects on CD4 cells after COVID-19. The method was immunoSEQ multiplex PCR; TCRdb's version includes in-frame clones alone and lacks a portion of them. The profile shows about 20,000 clones, around three quarters of them singletons. Expansion of antigen-specific CD4+ T cells with viral peptide pools was carried out by the ViraFEST assay before sequencing. At the end of roughly 9 days of culture, CD4+ T cells were isolated. According to the study, vaccine recipients showed no prior SARS-CoV-2 infection and negative nucleocapsid antibodies. For these TCRs, the target antigens are not known. The sample was CD4+ T cells from PBMCs cultured with HCoV-NL63 spike peptides, taken before COVID-19 vaccination. The source of these receptors is a human donor who received a COVID-19 vaccine.

This clone is a singleton in its sample. This sequence joins TRBV7-7 and TRBJ2-1; D is perhaps TRBD1 (6 bases). V lost 5 bases and J 7 bases, leaving 21 bases between the germline ends. CDR1 and CDR2 from the germline V gene are SSHAT and FNYEAQ (reference sequence). This CDR3 region has 16 residues. CDR3 in amino acids: CASSPEGSGVGNEQFF. CDR3 coding DNA: TGTGCCAGCAGCCCCGAAGGATCAGGGGTCGGGAATGAGCAGTTCTTC.

The chain combines TRBV7-2 with TRBJ2-4, with D unresolved. The CDR3 length is 14 residues. Germline CDR1 reads SGHTA; CDR2 reads FQGNSA. V was trimmed by 1 base and J by 6 bases, leaving 10 bases between them. CDR3 nucleotides: TGTGCCAGCAGCTTAGGGTTAGAACCAAACATTCAGTACTTC. It specifies CASSLGLEPNIQYF.

The chain recombines TRBV18 with TRBJ2-7; 9 nucleotides align to TRBD1. CDR1 and CDR2 from the germline V gene are KGHSH and LQKENI. J lost 0 bases, V lost 6 bases, and 12 bases had no gene match. This CDR3 is 17 amino acids long. The CDR3 bases are TGTGCCAGCTCTCGATACGGGGGACAGGGAGCCTCCTACGAGCAGTACTTC. Translating it yields CASSRYGGQGASYEQYF.

The chain joins TRBV25-1 to TRBJ2-7, with 10 bases lining up with TRBD1. The germline V gene encodes CDR1 MGHDK and CDR2 SYGVNS. Trimming at V came to 7 bases and at J to 5 bases, leaving 5 bases not matched to a gene. The CDR3 is made up of 13 amino acids. The CDR3 sequence is CASIGTGDNEQYF. For the CDR3, the DNA is TGTGCCAGCATCGGGACAGGGGACAACGAGCAGTACTTC.

The V and J genes are TRBV7-9 and TRBJ1-6; no reliable D call. This CDR3 spans 15 amino acids. Trimming took off 1 base at V and 11 bases at J, with 15 bases between the two ends. Germline V gives CDR1 SEHNR, CDR2 FQNEAQ (reference sequence). The CDR3: CASSLVPGSGAPLHF. CDR3 DNA: TGTGCCAGCAGCTTAGTTCCGGGGTCGGGTGCACCCCTCCACTTT.

This clone was observed a few times. The chain employs TRBV3-1 (or the pseudogene TRBV3-2) and TRBJ2-7; D remains ambiguous. V lost 0 bases, J lost 0 bases, and 6 bases lay in between. The germline CDR1 and CDR2 sequences are LGHDT and YNNKEL (reference sequence). The CDR3 has 14 residues. DNA for the CDR3: TGTGCCAGCAGCCAAGACTCCTACTCCTACGAGCAGTACTTC. It specifies CASSQDSYSYEQYF.

V is TRBV18 and J is TRBJ2-7, with a weak D call TRBD2 (6 bases). Germline CDR1 KGHSH, CDR2 LQKENI. The CDR3 contains 15 residues. V was trimmed by 6 bases and J by 1 base, leaving 16 bases between them. CDR3 in amino acids: CASSRGGDQSYEQYF. In DNA, the CDR3 is TGTGCCAGCTCCCGTGGAGGGGACCAATCCTACGAGCAGTACTTC.

This chain uses TRBV11-2 with TRBJ1-2; D remains ambiguous. This CDR3 has 13 amino acids. CDR1 and CDR2 from the germline V gene are SGHAT and FQNNGV. V lost 0 bases to trimming and J lost 5 bases, with 7 bases between them. The DNA of the CDR3 is TGTGCCAGCAGCTTAGATAGACAATATGGCTACACCTTC. It translates to CASSLDRQYGYTF.

This rearrangement joins TRBV5-1 to TRBJ2-2; 10 bases line up with TRBD1. Germline V gene lookup returns CDR1 SGHRS and CDR2 YFSETQ. Trimming removed 7 bases from V and 7 bases from J; junction bases left unmatched: 10. The CDR3 totals 15 residues. DNA for the CDR3: TGCGCCAGCGGGGGGACAGGGGTCGGCGGCGGGGAGCTGTTTTTT. This translates into CASGGTGVGGGELFF.

This clone was picked up a small number of times. This chain's CDR3 is CATSAGSGQSQHYGYTF. CDR3 DNA: TGTGCCACCAGTGCCGGGTCGGGCCAATCACAGCACTATGGCTACACCTTC. This chain uses TRBV24-1 with TRBJ1-2; D gene uncertain. V was clipped by 5 bases and J by 3 bases, with 21 bases between them. This CDR3 spans 17 amino acids. Germline V gene lookup returns CDR1 KGHDR and CDR2 SFDVKD.

The chain carries TRBV2 and TRBJ2-3; D remains unclear. Trimming left V 4 bases short and J 2 bases short, with 13 bases between. Germline CDR1 is SNHLY and CDR2 is FYNNEI. The CDR3 sequence is 15 residues long. The CDR3 loop reads CASSVALTHTDTQYF. CDR3 nucleotide sequence: TGTGCCAGCAGTGTCGCACTCACCCACACAGATACGCAGTATTTT.

J is TRBJ2-5 and V is TRBV19; 12 nucleotides match TRBD2. This CDR3 contains 16 residues. Trimming took 4 bases from V and 5 from J; bases not matched to a gene: 8. Germline V gene data show CDR1 as LNHDA and CDR2 as SQIVND (reference sequence). CDR3 DNA sequence: TGTGCCAGTAGTAGGTCTAGCGGGGGGGCAGGGGAGACCCAGTACTTC. Translated, it gives CASSRSSGGAGETQYF.

The rearrangement links TRBV27 to TRBJ2-2; no reliable D call. Looked up from germline, CDR1 is MNHEY and CDR2 is SMNVEV (reference sequence). The ends were cut back, 0 bases at V and 5 bases at J, with 7 bases in the middle. The CDR3 has 14 amino acids. CDR3 bases: TGTGCCAGCAGTTTATCGCCACAAACCGGGGAGCTGTTTTTT. This encodes CASSLSPQTGELFF.

This chain joins TRBV19 and TRBJ1-5; the D gene is possibly TRBD1 (5 bases). Trimming left V 5 bases short and J 4 bases short, with 15 bases between. Germline lookup yields CDR1 LNHDA and CDR2 SQIVND (reference sequence). The CDR3 has 15 amino acids. The chain's CDR3 is CASSSRDRWNQPQHF. CDR3 coding DNA: TGTGCCAGTAGTTCCCGGGACCGATGGAATCAGCCCCAGCATTTT.

CDR3 sequence reads: CSVDVSGAQETQYF. In DNA form, the CDR3 reads TGCAGCGTTGACGTTAGCGGGGCACAAGAGACCCAGTACTTC. V gene TRBV29-1 combines with J gene TRBJ2-5; 8 bases are a match to TRBD2. The CDR3 has 14 amino acids. The germline CDR1 and CDR2 sequences are SQVTM and ANQGSEA. The junction had 5 bases not matched to a gene; V was cut back by 3 bases and J by 2 bases. Supplemented by reference TRBV29-1 and TRBJ2-5, the full variable domain reads SAVISQKPSRDICQRGTSLTIQCQVDSQVTMMFWYRQQPGQSLTLIATANQGSEATYESGFVIDKFPISRPNLTFSTLTVSNMSPEDSSIYLCSVDVSGAQETQYFGPGTRLLVL.

This chain joins TRBV5-1 and TRBJ2-1, with 9 bases aligning to TRBD2. V lost 6 bases and J lost 2; bases outside the gene matches: 9. The CDR3 has 16 residues. CDR1 and CDR2 from the germline V gene are SGHRS and YFSETQ. In DNA, the CDR3 is TGCGCCAGCACCATGCGGGGGGGGAATACCTACAATGAGCAGTTCTTC. Encoded protein: CASTMRGGNTYNEQFF. Looking up the rest from reference TRBV5-1 and TRBJ2-1 gives the full variable domain: KAGVTQTPRYLIKTRGQQVTLSCSPISGHRSVSWYQQTPGQGLQFLFEYFSETQRNKGNFPGRFSGRQFSNSRSEMNVSTLELGDSALYLCASTMRGGNTYNEQFFGPGTRLTVL.

This chain joins TRBV30 and TRBJ2-3; D unclear. The CDR3 has 16 amino acids. Trimming left V 0 bases short and J 3 bases short, with 16 bases between. CDR1 and CDR2 from the germline V gene are GTSNPN and SVGIG (reference sequence). CDR3 protein: CAWSVGLTWGTDTQYF. CDR3 DNA: TGTGCCTGGAGTGTCGGATTGACTTGGGGTACAGATACGCAGTATTTT.

The J gene is TRBJ2-7, the V gene TRBV11-3; D possibly corresponds to TRBD2 (6 bases). CDR3 length equals 13 residues. With 2 bases removed from V and 5 bases from J, the gap between germline ends came to 10 bases. Germline V gene lookup returns CDR1 SGHNT and CDR2 YENEEA. The CDR3 sequence is CASSLTGSDEQYF. The CDR3 region has the DNA TGTGCCAGCAGCTTAACCGGGAGCGACGAGCAGTACTTC.